This T cell receptor beta chain was sequenced for a study of CD8+ T cells in alopecia areata. Lesional scalp punch biopsies and peripheral blood were collected from alopecia areata patients. cDNA reverse transcribed from extracted RNA served as the sequencing template. Sequencing was performed with immunoSEQ multiplex PCR; in TCRdb, only in-frame clones are kept and a portion is missing. Of roughly 200,000 clones in the sample, 63% were seen once. Germline V CDR1 and CDR2: SQVTM, ANQGSEA. Trimming cost V 8 bases and J 2 bases, with 14 bases left between them. The CDR3 is made up of 13 amino acids. The clonotype comes from a human donor with alopecia areata. The chain carries TRBV29-1 and TRBJ2-3, with TRBD1 as a possible D gene (5 bases). Specimen: CD4+ T cells sorted from blood, collected at week 0. In DNA form, the CDR3 reads TGCAGCACCCAGGGTAGGGTCACAGATACGCAGTATTTT. Its protein product is CSTQGRVTDTQYF.